This T cell receptor (beta chain) was recovered during a study of cytomegalovirus exposure and HLA in healthy donors. 60 Vbeta and 13 Jbeta primers were used in PCR. Libraries were prepared by immunoSEQ multiplex PCR; TCRdb keeps only in-frame clonotypes and omits some of them. This table has around 67,000 clones, 78% appearing once. The V gene's germline CDR1 is GTSNPN and CDR2 SVGIG (reference sequence). The CDR3 totals 12 residues. This clone was observed once. Sequencing was carried out using PBMCs. The clonotype originates from a young man in good health and CMV-seropositive. The gene calls are TRBV30 and TRBJ2-3; 9 bases fit TRBD1. This CDR3 reads CAGTGSTDTQYF. The CDR3 region has the DNA TGTGCGGGGACAGGGAGCACAGATACGCAGTATTTT. The whole variable domain, remainder taken from reference TRBV30 and TRBJ2-3, is SQTIHQWPATLVQPVGSPLSLECTVEGTSNPNLYWYRQAAGRGLQLLFYSVGIGQISSEVPQNLSASRPQDRQFILSSKKLLLSDSGFYLCAGTGSTDTQYFGPGTRLTVL.